This TCR beta chain emerged from a study of blood T cell repertoires in COVID-19. Study-level information: The cDNA or gDNA used as material had been derived from T cells, B-cell-depleted T cells, or PBMCs.

Authors' processing steps: Using reference gene primer amplification, nucleated cell counts were estimated. The table came from immunoSEQ multiplex PCR; TCRdb's copy has only in-frame clones and leaves some out. Clone size and V and J calls were adopted from that table, with D and trimming inferred from the DNA. The sample lists about 480,000 clones, around nine tenths occurring once. With V trimmed by 4 bases and J by 6 bases, 2 bases remained unmatched. CDR1 is MGHDK and CDR2 is SYGVNS in the germline V gene. The CDR3 has 13 amino acids. Enrolment of Seattle patients took place during active infection, and they were followed longitudinally.

This receptor was identified in a woman in her forties or fifties with COVID-19, enrolled during active disease. Sequencing used peripheral blood. The genes are TRBV25-1 and TRBJ1-2; TRBD1 agrees at 10 bases. Here the CDR3 DNA reads TGTGCCAGCAGTGGGGGACAGGGGAATGGCTACACCTTC. This sequence encodes CASSGGQGNGYTF.